The present T cell receptor (delta chain) was sequenced within a study of γδ T cells in repeated Plasmodium falciparum infection. Study details: Each infection was followed by sampling at 21 days, plus baseline and some pre-infection draws.

TCRdb called clones anew from the multiplex PCR reads with CATT. This repertoire shows under 50,000 delta-chain clones, around 1.6% found once; its top ten account for roughly 8.6%. The sample holds a few counts of this clone. It differs at one base from a far larger clone, so likely a read error. Other DNA sequences in the sample encode the same CDR3. The TCR comes from a pool of human donors (malaria-infected and uninfected, not separated). The source material was gamma-delta T cells from blood.

The CDR3 region is CASPEPTTQYWGSTAQLFF. CDR3 nucleotide sequence: TGCGCCTCCCCCGAGCCGACTACTCAATACTGGGGGTCGACAGCACAACTCTTCTTT. J is TRDJ2 and V is TRDV3; 8 positions match TRDD3. No J segment appears in TCRdb, so it was assigned here by matching the sequence to germline. Germline V gives CDR1 TVYSNPD, CDR2 GDNSRS (reference sequence). The CDR3 is made up of 19 amino acids.